This T cell receptor beta chain appears in the sequencing data of a study of CD8 T cells in Susac syndrome. Across the study: Blood was drawn from Susac syndrome patients while they were therapy-naive, on corticosteroids, or on intravenous immunoglobulin alone.

Reverse transcription of roughly 0.45 to 1 ug RNA used random hexamers. TCR beta CDR3 was amplified by immunoSEQ covering 54 Vbeta and 13 Jbeta. TCRdb re-derived calls from the immunoSEQ multiplex PCR reads in MiXCR, one entry per CDR3 protein. The sample holds roughly 130,000 distinct CDR3 sequences, 95% to 96% seen once. The CDR3 covers 14 residues. J lost 5 bases, V lost 2 bases, and 0 bases had no gene match. In germline, CDR1 is MNHEY, CDR2 SMNVEV (reference sequence). Points on this clonotype: Its antigen is as yet unknown.

General observations from the study: Regarding the TCR sequencing and HLA analysis, the study admitted that a relatively small number of individuals were involved.

This rearrangement joins TRBV27 to TRBJ2-5; TRBD1 matches 12 bases. The sample taken for sequencing was CD4+ T cells from PBMCs. This clonotype was obtained from a human donor with Susac syndrome. CDR3 DNA: TGTGCCAGCAGTTTAGGGACAGGGGGCGAGACCCAGTACTTC. This gives the protein CASSLGTGGETQYF.